A single sample is the source of the 24 T cell receptor beta chains below, sequenced in a study of T cells in Graves' hyperthyroidism and ophthalmopathy. Regions amplified from RNA transcripts were the TCR beta CDR3 regions. Carried out on the TCR CDR3, a first-round RT-PCR used the HTBI primer set. A single record per CDR3 protein comes from TCRdb applying MiXCR to the multiplex PCR reads. Of around 600,000 distinct CDR3 sequences listed, 14% were seen once; the top ten hold approximately 13%. The sample consisted of blood. The receptors were sampled from a woman in her forties or fifties with Graves' ophthalmopathy.

This clonotype has ten or more counts. J is TRBJ2-1 and V is TRBV2; TRBD1 aligns across 8 bases. Germline-derived CDR1 and CDR2 are SNHLY and FYNNEI. The CDR3 runs to 15 residues. V was clipped by 6 bases and J by 1 base; unmatched bases: 5. The CDR3 DNA is TGTGCCAGCAGCCCGGACAGGGTGTCCTACAATGAGCAGTTCTTC. The encoded protein is CASSPDRVSYNEQFF.

This clonotype was observed many times. This chain joins TRBV3-1 and TRBJ2-3; D is uncertain. This CDR3 contains 15 residues. Trimming stripped 4 bases from V and 2 bases from J, with 13 bases between. Germline V gene data show CDR1 as LGHDT and CDR2 as YNNKEL (reference sequence). The CDR3 DNA reads as TGTGCCAGCAGCCCCTTCGGAACTTCCACAGATACGCAGTATTTT. Amino acid sequence: CASSPFGTSTDTQYF.

This clonotype has ten or more counts. This chain joins TRBV28 and TRBJ2-7; the match to TRBD1 covers 8 bases. V was pared by 5 bases and J by 4 bases, with 16 bases of the junction left unmatched. Germline values: CDR1 MDHEN, CDR2 SYDVKM. CDR3 size: 17 residues. Here the CDR3 reads CASSGASPGQEGYEQYF. The CDR3 bases are TGTGCCAGCAGTGGGGCCAGTCCGGGACAGGAGGGATACGAGCAGTACTTC. Looking up the rest from reference TRBV28 and TRBJ2-7 gives the full variable domain: DVKVTQSSRYLVKRTGEKVFLECVQDMDHENMFWYRQDPGLGLRLIYFSYDVKMKEKGDIPEGYSVSREKKERFSLILESASTNQTSMYLCASSGASPGQEGYEQYFGPGTRLTVT.

This clonotype has only one observation. The chain is built from TRBV27 and TRBJ1-2; D might be TRBD1 (5 bases). CDR1 is MNHEY, CDR2 SMNVEV, per germline (reference sequence). The V end was cut by 5 bases, the J end by 4 bases, with 14 bases between. The CDR3 is 14 residues long. The DNA of the CDR3 is TGTGCCAGCAGTCTGGGTAGGGGCGTCTATGGCTACACCTTC. Encoded protein: CASSLGRGVYGYTF.

This clonotype was found a few times. The rearrangement uses TRBV6-5 and TRBJ1-6, with D hard to call. Germline V gene lookup returns CDR1 MNHEY and CDR2 SVGAGI. There are 17 residues in the CDR3. Trimming cost V 2 bases and J 7 bases, with 18 bases left between them. CDR3 in DNA: TGTGCCAGCAGTTACCCGGGGAGGGCTCTGGGAAATTCACCCCTCCACTTT. Amino acids: CASSYPGRALGNSPLHF.

At least ten counts were recorded for this clonotype. The J gene is TRBJ1-5, the V gene TRBV3-1; D might be TRBD1 (5 bases). CDR1 is LGHDT, CDR2 YNNKEL, per germline (reference sequence). V was cut by 5 bases and J by 3 bases, with 11 bases left in between. The CDR3 extends over 14 amino acids. For the CDR3, the DNA is TGTGCCAGCAGCGCCGGGGCTGTCAATCAGCCCCAGCATTTT. Encoded protein: CASSAGAVNQPQHF.

This rearrangement joins TRBV28 to TRBJ1-3, with D tentatively TRBD1 (6 bases). Between the trimmed V and J ends, which lost 4 bases and 0 bases, there was a span of 7 bases. CDR1 and CDR2 (germline): MDHEN, SYDVKM. The CDR3 spans 14 residues. CDR3 sequence (DNA): TGTGCCAGCAGTTCGGACAGCTCTGGAAACACCATATATTTT. It is translated as CASSSDSSGNTIYF.

This clonotype occurred many times. The chain combines TRBV27 with TRBJ2-5; 10 bases line up with TRBD2. The CDR3 sequence is 14 residues long. V lost 5 bases to trimming and J lost 3 bases; unmatched junction nucleotides: 3. Germline V CDR1 and CDR2: MNHEY, SMNVEV (reference sequence). The CDR3 spells CASSTLAGKETQYF. The DNA for the CDR3 is TGTGCCAGCAGTACACTAGCGGGAAAAGAGACCCAGTACTTC.

Comment on this clonotype: A much larger clone differs from this one at a single base, so this may be a read error. The chain uses TRBV6-5 and TRBJ2-1, with D possibly matching TRBD1 (6 bases). The CDR3 extends over 14 amino acids. The V end lost 4 bases, the J end lost 8 bases, and 15 bases lay between the germline ends. The V gene's germline CDR1 is MNHEY and CDR2 SVGAGI. CDR3 sequence (DNA): TGTGCCAGCAGTTCGGTGGGGGCCGGCGATGAGCAGTTCTTC. Its translation: CASSSVGAGDEQFF.

In this sample, this clonotype turned up a few times. The V gene is TRBV28, the J gene TRBJ2-3, with D unclear. Trimming pared 5 bases from V and 3 bases from J, leaving 9 bases between. CDR1 is MDHEN, CDR2 SYDVKM, per germline. The CDR3 totals 13 residues. This chain's CDR3 is CASSPVRTDTQYF. The DNA for the CDR3 is TGTGCCAGCAGTCCTGTCCGGACAGATACGCAGTATTTT.

This clonotype was counted ten times or more. The CDR3 DNA follows: TGTGCCAGCACCCCAACTAGCGGGAGGGCCCGTTCGAATGAGCAGTTCTTC. Translated, it gives CASTPTSGRARSNEQFF. The V call is TRBV12-3 or TRBV12-4, the J call TRBJ2-1; TRBD2 matches at 13 bases. V shed 7 bases and J 7 bases; nucleotides not matched to a gene: 13. This CDR3 region has 17 residues.

This clonotype occurred many times. V gene TRBV6-1 combines with J gene TRBJ1-2, with TRBD1 matching over 8 bases. The CDR3 is 15 residues long. Per the germline V gene, CDR1 is MNHNS and CDR2 is SASEGT. Trimming took 7 bases from V and 6 from J; bases not matched to a gene: 13. The CDR3 reads CASILPGQGIHGYTF. The DNA of the CDR3 is TGTGCCAGCATCCTCCCAGGACAGGGAATCCATGGCTACACCTTC.

The rearrangement uses TRBV7-2 and TRBJ2-3; D unclear. The CDR3 length is 13 residues. Trimming stripped 5 bases from V and 5 bases from J, with 11 bases between. The germline V gene has CDR1 SGHTA and CDR2 FQGNSA. CDR3 loop: CASSPLSRDTQYF. The CDR3 bases are TGTGCCAGCAGCCCCCTTAGCCGAGATACGCAGTATTTT.

This chain connects TRBV18 to TRBJ1-2, with unresolved D. This CDR3 is built from 15 residues. V lost 4 bases to trimming and J lost 4 bases, with 16 bases between them. In germline, CDR1 is KGHSH, CDR2 LQKENI. CDR3 bases: TGTGCCAGCTCACGCTCCGTGAAGGCGTTCTATGGCTACACCTTC. Translated: CASSRSVKAFYGYTF.

This clonotype was seen a handful of times. The chain carries TRBV9 and TRBJ2-1; 10 bases are a match to TRBD2. This CDR3 comprises 16 residues. Per germline, CDR1 SGDLS and CDR2 YYNGEE. V trimming: 2 bases; J trimming: 7 bases; junction bases outside the gene matches: 9. Written as DNA, the CDR3 is TGTGCCAGCAGCGTGATGAGCGGGAGGGAGGTAAATGAGCAGTTCTTC. The encoded protein is CASSVMSGREVNEQFF.

Many counts were recorded for this clonotype. The V and J genes are TRBV27 and TRBJ1-2, with D possibly TRBD1 on 5 matching bases. This CDR3 has 14 residues. V was trimmed by 2 bases and J by 2 bases, leaving 9 bases between them. Germline CDR1 reads MNHEY; CDR2 reads SMNVEV (reference sequence). The CDR3 DNA reads TGTGCCAGCAGTTTAAGGGGAGCCAACTATGGCTACACCTTC. It codes for CASSLRGANYGYTF.

This clonotype showed up many times. This chain joins TRBV12-3 or TRBV12-4 and TRBJ2-2; TRBD2 agrees at 10 bases. There are 16 residues in the CDR3. With V trimmed by 5 bases and J by 7 bases, 10 bases remained unmatched. DNA of the CDR3: TGTGCCAGCAGTGCCCCCGGTAGCGGGAGGATCGGGGAGCTGTTTTTT. Its protein is CASSAPGSGRIGELFF.

This clonotype was recorded at least ten times. The genes are TRBV28 and TRBJ2-7, with D perhaps matching TRBD1 (5 bases). Trimming cost V 3 bases and J 0 bases, with 12 bases left between them. In germline, CDR1 is MDHEN, CDR2 SYDVKM. This CDR3 region has 15 residues. The CDR3 sequence: CASSLQGFPSYEQYF. The CDR3 DNA sequence: TGTGCCAGCAGTTTGCAGGGATTCCCCTCCTACGAGCAGTACTTC.

To note about this clonotype: A junction boundary mismatches the germline segment, possibly from a read error. The chain has TRBV7-9 and TRBJ2-1; 10 bases line up with TRBD2. Per the germline V gene, CDR1 is SEHNR and CDR2 is FQNEAQ (reference sequence). The CDR3 has 16 residues. CDR3 nucleotide sequence: TGTGCCAGCAGCTTACGGACTAGCGGCACAACCAATGAGCAGTCCTTC. The encoded protein is CASSLRTSGTTNEQSF.

This clonotype was observed many times. The rearrangement joins TRBV7-9 to TRBJ2-3; 10 bases are shared with TRBD2. Germline V gene sequence: CDR1 SEHNR, CDR2 FQNEAQ (reference sequence). The CDR3 extends over 18 amino acids. Unmatched junction bases numbered 9, after V lost 2 bases and J lost 1 base. The CDR3 bases are TGTGCCAGCAGCTTAAGTCTAGCGGGAGCCATTCGCACAGATACGCAGTATTTT. Its protein product is CASSLSLAGAIRTDTQYF.

This clonotype occurred many times. The CDR3: CSVKHRNYGYTF. CDR3 in DNA: TGCAGCGTTAAGCACAGAAACTATGGCTACACCTTC. This chain connects TRBV29-1 to TRBJ1-2; D is ambiguous. Germline loops: CDR1 SQVTM, CDR2 ANQGSEA. Deletions cut 5 bases from V and 2 bases from J, with 9 bases between. This CDR3 spans 12 amino acids.

At least ten counts were recorded for this clonotype. The V and J genes are TRBV6-2 or TRBV6-3 and TRBJ2-5; D is uncertain. The CDR3 is made up of 15 amino acids. Germline loops: CDR1 MNHEY, CDR2 SVGEGT. V gave up 5 bases and J gave up 3 bases, with 16 bases separating them. Written as DNA, the CDR3 is TGTGCCAGCAGTAAACGGTCCCGATACGAAGAGACCCAGTACTTC. Its protein product is CASSKRSRYEETQYF.

This clonotype showed up many times. The chain recombines TRBV20-1 with TRBJ1-5, with D maybe TRBD1 (5 bases). The V and J ends lost 1 base and 0 bases respectively, with 16 bases between them. In germline, CDR1 is DFQATT, CDR2 SNEGSKA (reference sequence). The CDR3 totals 17 residues. CDR3 loop: CSARASRDRDSNQPQHF. CDR3 DNA sequence: TGCAGTGCTAGAGCAAGTCGGGACCGCGATAGCAATCAGCCCCAGCATTTT.

This clonotype occurred a few times. This chain connects TRBV6-2 or TRBV6-3 to TRBJ1-1; TRBD1 might be the D (6 bases). V gave up 6 bases and J gave up 3 bases, with 17 bases separating them. Germline V gene sequence: CDR1 MNHEY, CDR2 SVGEGT. The CDR3 is 15 amino acids. This CDR3 reads CASSPIGQLYTEAFF. The CDR3 DNA reads as TGTGCCAGCAGCCCAATCGGACAGCTTTACACTGAAGCTTTCTTT.